The 17 T cell receptor beta chains below all came from one sample that was sequenced in a study of cytotoxic CD8 clonotypes in ibrutinib-treated CLL. Sequencing used immunoSEQ multiplex PCR; TCRdb keeps in-frame clones, though not all of them. The table lists fewer than 150,000 clones, approximately 80% of them singletons, with 2.5% to 3.5% in the top ten. The source material was PBMCs, sampled after 24 months of ibrutinib treatment. These receptors were collected from a human donor with chronic lymphocytic leukemia.

The chain employs TRBV11-2 and TRBJ1-2; possibly TRBD1 for D (6 bases). The CDR3 contains 13 residues. V lost 4 bases to trimming and J lost 6 bases, with 12 bases between them. Germline-derived CDR1 and CDR2 are SGHAT and FQNNGV. The CDR3 DNA is TGTGCCAGCAGCTCCGGACAGTTTGATGGCTACACCTTC. Translation gives CASSSGQFDGYTF. Full variable domain (rest looked up from reference TRBV11-2 and TRBJ1-2): EAGVAQSPRYKIIEKRQSVAFWCNPISGHATLYWYQQILGQGPKLLIQFQNNGVVDDSQLPKDRFSAERLKGVDSTLKIQPAKLEDSAVYLCASSSGQFDGYTFGSGTRLTVV.

This clone was picked up one time. The rearrangement joins TRBV6-1 to TRBJ2-3; TRBD2 matches 8 bases. Losses at the gene ends were 6 bases for V and 2 bases for J; bases not matched to a gene: 7. The CDR3 has 15 amino acids. CDR1 and CDR2 (germline): MNHNS, SASEGT. The CDR3 region is CASRERGQTTDTQYF. CDR3 coding DNA: TGTGCCAGCAGGGAGCGGGGGCAAACCACAGATACGCAGTATTTT.

V is TRBV5-1 and J is TRBJ1-2; 9 bases line up with TRBD1. This CDR3 spans 14 amino acids. The V segment lost 4 bases and the J segment 7 bases; nucleotides outside the gene matches: 8. Per germline, CDR1 SGHRS and CDR2 YFSETQ. CDR3 nucleotides: TGCGCCAGCAGCCCGGACAGGGGCACAAGTGGCTACACCTTC. This encodes CASSPDRGTSGYTF.

This rearrangement joins TRBV2 to TRBJ2-7; TRBD2 matches at 7 bases. J lost 2 bases, V lost 6 bases, and 10 bases had no gene match. The length of the CDR3 is 15 residues. CDR1 SNHLY and CDR2 FYNNEI come from the germline V gene. CDR3 nucleotides: TGTGCCAGCAGGCAAGGGCTAGCGGAAACCTACGAGCAGTACTTC. Translation gives CASRQGLAETYEQYF.

A single count supports this clone. The CDR3 region is CASSVDPRLGDTQYF. CDR3 bases: TGTGCCAGCAGCGTAGATCCCCGGCTTGGAGATACGCAGTATTTT. The V and J genes are TRBV9 and TRBJ2-3; no definite D call. Germline CDR1 SGDLS, CDR2 YYNGEE. Trimming took 0 bases from V and 5 from J, leaving 13 bases between them. The CDR3 loop spans 15 amino acids.

The V gene is TRBV18, the J gene TRBJ1-6, with D tentatively TRBD1 (6 bases). The CDR3 has 19 amino acids. V was shortened by 3 bases and J by 6 bases, with 24 bases between the two germline ends. Germline-derived CDR1 and CDR2 are KGHSH and LQKENI. The CDR3 coding sequence is TGTGCCAGCTCACCTCGGGACATTTTTAACCCAGCCGTTAATTCACCCCTCCACTTT. The encoded protein is CASSPRDIFNPAVNSPLHF.

This sequence joins TRBV23-1 and TRBJ1-1, with 8 nucleotides matching TRBD1. TRBV23-1 is assigned to the ORF class and has an uncertain function. V was pared by 3 bases and J by 6 bases, with 12 bases of the junction left unmatched. The CDR3 loop spans 16 amino acids. The CDR3 region is CASSHWTGRIKAEAFF. In DNA, the CDR3 is TGCGCCAGCAGTCACTGGACAGGGCGAATTAAGGCTGAAGCTTTCTTT.

V and J are TRBV10-3 and TRBJ1-2; 8 nucleotides match TRBD1. The V and J ends lost 2 bases and 4 bases, in that order; junction bases with no gene match: 3. The CDR3 has 14 amino acids. The germline V gene has CDR1 ENHRY and CDR2 SYGVKD. The DNA of the CDR3 is TGTGCCATCAGTGAGGGACAGGGTACCTATGGCTACACCTTC. Its translation: CAISEGQGTYGYTF.

The V and J genes are TRBV6-6 and TRBJ1-2, with D hard to call. V was shortened by 0 bases and J by 4 bases, with 9 bases between the two germline ends. CDR1 and CDR2 (germline): MNHNY, SVGAGI (reference sequence). The CDR3 runs 14 residues. The CDR3 sequence: CASSYSAQSYGYTF. Written as DNA, the CDR3 is TGTGCCAGCAGTTACTCCGCCCAGTCCTATGGCTACACCTTC.

This chain uses TRBV11-2 with TRBJ1-1, with D unclear. Trimming pared 4 bases from V and 0 bases from J, leaving 9 bases between. Germline assignment: CDR1 SGHAT and CDR2 FQNNGV. This CDR3 has 14 residues. The CDR3 DNA reads TGTGCCAGCAGCTCACGCAGCATGAACACTGAAGCTTTCTTT. Its translation is CASSSRSMNTEAFF.

The chain recombines TRBV5-4 with TRBJ2-5; D not resolved. The CDR3 covers 13 residues. The V end was cut by 0 bases, the J end by 1 base, with 4 bases between. Germline lookup yields CDR1 SGHNT and CDR2 YYREEE (reference sequence). The CDR3 DNA is TGTGCCAGCAGCTTGGACACCCAAGAGACCCAGTACTTC. This translates into CASSLDTQETQYF.

The chain recombines TRBV2 with TRBJ2-7; D not certain. Germline-derived CDR1 and CDR2 are SNHLY and FYNNEI. V lost 7 bases to trimming and J lost 1 base, with 32 bases between them. The CDR3 totals 20 residues. The CDR3 loop is CASIEWVRGPMVRDSYEQYF. The CDR3 DNA is TGTGCCAGCATCGAGTGGGTTCGTGGCCCGATGGTAAGAGATTCCTACGAGCAGTACTTC.

The chain recombines TRBV6-5 with TRBJ1-2, with a possible D match to TRBD1 (6 bases). Per germline, CDR1 MNHEY and CDR2 SVGAGI. This CDR3 is 13 amino acids long. V dropped 6 bases and J dropped 0 bases, with 8 bases sitting between them. CDR3 in amino acids: CASSRTANYGYTF. DNA of the CDR3: TGTGCCAGCAGCCGGACAGCTAACTATGGCTACACCTTC.

This clone showed up just a few times. The V and J genes are TRBV7-6 and TRBJ2-2; 7 nucleotides agree with TRBD1. This CDR3 has 14 residues. The germline V gene has CDR1 SGHVS and CDR2 FNYEAQ. The V segment lost 3 bases and the J segment 7 bases; nucleotides outside the gene matches: 5. The CDR3 reads CASSFHRGGGELFF. In DNA, the CDR3 is TGTGCCAGCAGCTTCCACAGGGGCGGCGGGGAGCTGTTTTTT.

The V call is TRBV7-2, the J call TRBJ2-7, with 11 positions matching TRBD2. The CDR3 consists of 14 residues. Per the germline V gene, CDR1 is SGHTA and CDR2 is FQGNSA. Trimming cost V 0 bases and J 5 bases; bases outside gene matches: 0. The CDR3 sequence: CASSLAGLADEQYF. The CDR3 nucleotides read TGTGCCAGCAGCTTAGCGGGACTAGCGGACGAGCAGTACTTC. Supplemented by reference TRBV7-2 and TRBJ2-7, the full variable domain reads GAGVSQSPSNKVTEKGKDVELRCDPISGHTALYWYRQSLGQGLEFLIYFQGNSAPDKSGLPSDRFSAERTGGSVSTLTIQRTQQEDSAVYLCASSLAGLADEQYFGPGTRLTVT.

The chain recombines TRBV7-2 with TRBJ1-4; weak D call: TRBD1 (5 bases). The germline V gene has CDR1 SGHTA and CDR2 FQGNSA. V dropped 5 bases and J dropped 0 bases, with 13 bases sitting between them. The CDR3 runs 16 residues. CDR3 sequence: CASSERKTATNEKLFF. The CDR3 DNA follows: TGTGCCAGCAGCGAAAGAAAGACAGCAACTAATGAAAAACTGTTTTTT.

The V gene is TRBV6-5, the J gene TRBJ1-2; the D is unclear. The CDR3 is 13 residues long. Trimming left V 6 bases short and J 8 bases short, with 16 bases between. CDR1 is MNHEY, CDR2 SVGAGI, per germline. CDR3 in DNA: TGTGCCAGCAGCCCATTGAGAGCGGCAGGCTACACCTTC. The encoded protein is CASSPLRAAGYTF.